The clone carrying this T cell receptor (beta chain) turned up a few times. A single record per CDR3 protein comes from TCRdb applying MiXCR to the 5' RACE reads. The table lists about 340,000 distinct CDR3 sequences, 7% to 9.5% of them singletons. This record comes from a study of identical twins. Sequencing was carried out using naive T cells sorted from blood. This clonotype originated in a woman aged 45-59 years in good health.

CDR3 nucleotides: TGTGCCAGCAGCTTACAGGGTCCTGGAAACACCATATATTTT. Its protein is CASSLQGPGNTIYF. The rearrangement uses TRBV5-4 and TRBJ1-3, with D possibly TRBD1 on 6 matching bases. Per germline, CDR1 SGHNT and CDR2 YYREEE (reference sequence). The CDR3 consists of 14 residues. The V end was cut by 2 bases, the J end by 2 bases, with 8 bases between.